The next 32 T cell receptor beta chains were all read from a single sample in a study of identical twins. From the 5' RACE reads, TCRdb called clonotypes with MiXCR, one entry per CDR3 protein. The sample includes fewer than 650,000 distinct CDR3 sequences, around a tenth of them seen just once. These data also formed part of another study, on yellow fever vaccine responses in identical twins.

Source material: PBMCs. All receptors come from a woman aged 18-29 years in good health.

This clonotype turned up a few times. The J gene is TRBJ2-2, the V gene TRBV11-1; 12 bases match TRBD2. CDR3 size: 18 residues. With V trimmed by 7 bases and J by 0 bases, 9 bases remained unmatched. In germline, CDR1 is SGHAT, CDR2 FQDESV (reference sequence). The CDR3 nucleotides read TGTGCCAGCAACTTGGCAGCTAGCGGGAGGGCGAACACCGGGGAGCTGTTTTTT. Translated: CASNLAASGRANTGELFF.

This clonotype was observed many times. The CDR3 loop is CAIRGEPGPQTQYF. Written as DNA, the CDR3 is TGTGCCATCAGGGGGGAACCGGGGCCGCAGACCCAGTACTTC. The genes are TRBV10-3 and TRBJ2-5; the D gene could be TRBD1 or TRBD2 (5 bases each). V lost 6 bases and J lost 6, with 17 bases in between. In germline, CDR1 is ENHRY, CDR2 SYGVKD. This CDR3 spans 14 amino acids.

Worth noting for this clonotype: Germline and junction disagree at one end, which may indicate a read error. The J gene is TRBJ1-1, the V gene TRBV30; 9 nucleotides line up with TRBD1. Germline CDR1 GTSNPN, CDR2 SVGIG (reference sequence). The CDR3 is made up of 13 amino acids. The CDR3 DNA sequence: TGTGCCTGGAGTCCCTCCGATACAGGGGGCGAAGGATTT. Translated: CAWSPSDTGGEGF.

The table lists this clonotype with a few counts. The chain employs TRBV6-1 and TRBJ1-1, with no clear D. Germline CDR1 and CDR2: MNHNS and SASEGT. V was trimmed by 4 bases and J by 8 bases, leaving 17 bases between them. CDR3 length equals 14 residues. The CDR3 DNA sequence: TGTGCCAGCAGTGCCCGGGAACAGAGGGTCGAAGCTTTCTTT. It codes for CASSAREQRVEAFF.

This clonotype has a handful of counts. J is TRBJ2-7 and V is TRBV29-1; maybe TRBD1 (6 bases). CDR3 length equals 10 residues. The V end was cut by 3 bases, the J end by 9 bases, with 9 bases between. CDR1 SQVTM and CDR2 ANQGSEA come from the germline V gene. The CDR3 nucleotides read TGCAGCGTTGATACAGGGTCGCAGTACTTC. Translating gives CSVDTGSQYF.

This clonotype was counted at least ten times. CDR3 nucleotides: TGTGCCAGCAGCCCCCGGGGGGAAGTCTATGGCACAGATACGCAGTATTTT. Protein product: CASSPRGEVYGTDTQYF. This chain links TRBV2 with TRBJ2-3, with TRBD2 matching 7 bases. The J segment lost 1 base and the V segment lost 6 bases, leaving 13 bases of the junction unmatched. This CDR3 spans 17 amino acids. Germline CDR1 is SNHLY and CDR2 is FYNNEI.

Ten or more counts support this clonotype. CDR3 protein: CASGLRDQPQHF. As DNA, the CDR3 is TGTGCCAGCGGTTTAAGGGATCAGCCCCAGCATTTT. The chain links TRBV6-7 to TRBJ1-5; D not certain. TRBV6-7 is placed among ORFs of uncertain function. The CDR3 consists of 12 residues. Trimming took 8 bases from V and 5 from J, leaving 10 bases between them.

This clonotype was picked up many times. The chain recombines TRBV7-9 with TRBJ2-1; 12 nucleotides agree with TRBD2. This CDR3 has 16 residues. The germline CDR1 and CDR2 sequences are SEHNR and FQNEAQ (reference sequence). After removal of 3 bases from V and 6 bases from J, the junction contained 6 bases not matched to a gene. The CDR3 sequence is CASSFSGLAGFNEQFF. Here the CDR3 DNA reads TGTGCCAGCAGCTTTAGCGGACTAGCGGGATTCAATGAGCAGTTCTTC.

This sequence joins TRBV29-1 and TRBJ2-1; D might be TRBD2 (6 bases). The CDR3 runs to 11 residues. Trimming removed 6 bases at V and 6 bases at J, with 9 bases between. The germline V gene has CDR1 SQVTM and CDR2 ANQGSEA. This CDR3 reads CSVRDSNEQFF. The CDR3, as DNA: TGCAGCGTGCGGGACTCCAATGAGCAGTTCTTC.

The CDR3 region has the DNA TGTGCCAGCAGAGTTAGGACTAGCGGGGCCCAAGAGACCCAGTACTTC. It encodes CASRVRTSGAQETQYF. This rearrangement joins TRBV2 to TRBJ2-5, with 12 nucleotides matching TRBD2. This CDR3 comprises 16 residues. The germline gives CDR1 SNHLY, CDR2 FYNNEI. Losses at the gene ends were 6 bases for V and 1 base for J; bases not matched to a gene: 6.

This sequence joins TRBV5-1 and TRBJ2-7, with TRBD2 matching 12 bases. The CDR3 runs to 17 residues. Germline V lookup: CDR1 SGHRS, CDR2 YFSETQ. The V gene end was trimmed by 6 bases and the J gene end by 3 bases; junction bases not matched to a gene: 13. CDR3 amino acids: CASTMKTSGGLGYEQYF. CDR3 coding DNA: TGCGCCAGCACCATGAAGACTAGCGGGGGCCTTGGCTACGAGCAGTACTTC.

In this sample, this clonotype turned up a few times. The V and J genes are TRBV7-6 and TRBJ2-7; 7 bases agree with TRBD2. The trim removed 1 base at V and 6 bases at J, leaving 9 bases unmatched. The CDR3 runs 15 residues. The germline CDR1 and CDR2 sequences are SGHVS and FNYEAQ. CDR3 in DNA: TGTGCCAGCAGCTTAGGACTAGCTACGTCCGGCGAGCAGTACTTC. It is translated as CASSLGLATSGEQYF.

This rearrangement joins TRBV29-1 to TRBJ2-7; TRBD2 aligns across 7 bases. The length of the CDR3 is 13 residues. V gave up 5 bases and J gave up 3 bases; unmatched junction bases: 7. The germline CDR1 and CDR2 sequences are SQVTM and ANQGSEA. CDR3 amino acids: CSVLREGFYEQYF. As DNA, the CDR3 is TGCAGCGTTCTCAGGGAGGGTTTCTACGAGCAGTACTTC.

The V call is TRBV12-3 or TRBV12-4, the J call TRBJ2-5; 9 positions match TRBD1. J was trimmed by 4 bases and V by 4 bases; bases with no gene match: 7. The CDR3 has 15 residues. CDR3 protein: CASSSTGGVRETQYF. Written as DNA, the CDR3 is TGTGCCAGCAGTTCTACAGGGGGCGTCCGAGAGACCCAGTACTTC.

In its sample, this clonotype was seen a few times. For the CDR3, the DNA is TGTGCCAGCAGCTTATCGGGCGGAGACGCACCCTACGAGCAGTACTTC. Its protein product is CASSLSGGDAPYEQYF. V and J are TRBV7-2 and TRBJ2-7, with D hard to call. The CDR3 loop spans 16 amino acids. V gave up 2 bases and J gave up 2 bases, with 16 bases separating them. CDR1 is SGHTA and CDR2 is FQGNSA in the germline V gene.

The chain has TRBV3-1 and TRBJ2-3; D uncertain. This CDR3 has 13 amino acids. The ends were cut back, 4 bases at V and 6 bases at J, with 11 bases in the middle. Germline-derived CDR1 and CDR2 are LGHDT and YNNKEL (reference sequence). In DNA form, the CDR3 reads TGTGCCAGCAGCCTGGATAGTGAGGATACGCAGTATTTT. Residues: CASSLDSEDTQYF.

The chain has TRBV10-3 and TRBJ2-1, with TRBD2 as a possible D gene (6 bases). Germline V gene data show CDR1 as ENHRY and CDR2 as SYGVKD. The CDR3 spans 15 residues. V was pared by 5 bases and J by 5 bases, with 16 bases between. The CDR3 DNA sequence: TGTGCCATCAGTTCAACTGGGGCGGGGAACAATGAGCAGTTCTTC. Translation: CAISSTGAGNNEQFF.

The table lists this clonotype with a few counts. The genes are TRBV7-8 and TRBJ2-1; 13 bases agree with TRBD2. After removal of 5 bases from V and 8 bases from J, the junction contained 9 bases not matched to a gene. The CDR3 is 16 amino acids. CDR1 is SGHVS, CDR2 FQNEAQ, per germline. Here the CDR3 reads CASSMSGTSGIHEQFF. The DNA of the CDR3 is TGTGCCAGCAGCATGAGTGGGACTAGCGGGATTCATGAGCAGTTCTTC.

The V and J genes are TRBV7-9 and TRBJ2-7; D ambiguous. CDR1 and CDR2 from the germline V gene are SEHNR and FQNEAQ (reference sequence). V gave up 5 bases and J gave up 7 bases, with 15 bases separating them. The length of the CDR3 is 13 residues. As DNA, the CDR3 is TGTGCCAGCAGCAAAACAGCAGCATTTGAGCAGTACTTC. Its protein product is CASSKTAAFEQYF.

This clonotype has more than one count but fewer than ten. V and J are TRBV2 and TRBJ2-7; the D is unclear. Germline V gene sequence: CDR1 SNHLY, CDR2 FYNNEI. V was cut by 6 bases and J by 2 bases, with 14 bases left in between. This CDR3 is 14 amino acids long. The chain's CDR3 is CASSASVPTYEQYF. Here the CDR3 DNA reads TGTGCCAGCAGCGCTTCGGTTCCTACCTACGAGCAGTACTTC.

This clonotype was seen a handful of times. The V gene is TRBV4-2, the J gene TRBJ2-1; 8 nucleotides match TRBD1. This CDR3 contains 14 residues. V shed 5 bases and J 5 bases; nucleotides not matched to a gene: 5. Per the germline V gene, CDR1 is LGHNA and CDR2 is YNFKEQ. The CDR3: CASSWDRNDNEQFF. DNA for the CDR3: TGTGCCAGCAGCTGGGACAGGAACGACAATGAGCAGTTCTTC.

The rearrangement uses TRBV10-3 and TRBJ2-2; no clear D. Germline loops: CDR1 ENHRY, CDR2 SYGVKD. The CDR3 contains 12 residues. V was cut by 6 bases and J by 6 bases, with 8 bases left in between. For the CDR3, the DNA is TGTGCCATCAGCCCTGATCCCGGGGAGCTGTTTTTT. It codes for CAISPDPGELFF.

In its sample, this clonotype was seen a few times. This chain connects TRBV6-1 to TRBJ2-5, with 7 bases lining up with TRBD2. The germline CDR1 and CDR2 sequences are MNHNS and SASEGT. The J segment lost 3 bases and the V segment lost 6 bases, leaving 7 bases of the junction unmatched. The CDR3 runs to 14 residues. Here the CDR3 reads CASSPSLAEETQYF. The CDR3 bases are TGTGCCAGCAGCCCCTCCCTAGCGGAAGAGACCCAGTACTTC.

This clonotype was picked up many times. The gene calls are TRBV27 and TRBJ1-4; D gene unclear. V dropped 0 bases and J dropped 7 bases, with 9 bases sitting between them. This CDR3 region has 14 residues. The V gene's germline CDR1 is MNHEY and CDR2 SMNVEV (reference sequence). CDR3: CASSLSTEGEKLFF. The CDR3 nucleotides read TGTGCCAGCAGTTTATCCACGGAGGGTGAAAAACTGTTTTTT.

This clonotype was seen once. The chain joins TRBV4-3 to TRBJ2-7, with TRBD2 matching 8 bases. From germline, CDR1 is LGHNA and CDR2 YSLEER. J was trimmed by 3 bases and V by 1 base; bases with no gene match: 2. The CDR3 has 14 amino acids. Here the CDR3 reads CASSQGRGVYEQYF. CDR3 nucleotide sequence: TGCGCCAGCAGCCAAGGGCGGGGGGTCTACGAGCAGTACTTC.

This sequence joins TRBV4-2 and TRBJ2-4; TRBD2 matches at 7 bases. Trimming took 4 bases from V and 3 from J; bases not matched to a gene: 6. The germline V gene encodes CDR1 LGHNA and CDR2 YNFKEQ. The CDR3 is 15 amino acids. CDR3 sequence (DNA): TGTGCCAGCAGCCCCTCAAGCGGGGACAAAAACATTCAGTACTTC. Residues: CASSPSSGDKNIQYF.

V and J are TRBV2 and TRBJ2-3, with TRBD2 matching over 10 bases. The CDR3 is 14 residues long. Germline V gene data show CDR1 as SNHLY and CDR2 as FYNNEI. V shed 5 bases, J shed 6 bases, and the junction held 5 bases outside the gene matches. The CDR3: CASSQGTSDDTQYF. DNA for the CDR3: TGTGCCAGCAGTCAAGGGACTAGCGACGATACGCAGTATTTT.

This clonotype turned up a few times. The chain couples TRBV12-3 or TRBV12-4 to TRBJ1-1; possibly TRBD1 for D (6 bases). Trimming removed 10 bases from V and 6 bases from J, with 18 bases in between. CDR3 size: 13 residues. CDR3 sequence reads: CAITRQASAEAFF. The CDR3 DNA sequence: TGTGCCATCACTAGACAGGCCTCCGCTGAAGCTTTCTTT.

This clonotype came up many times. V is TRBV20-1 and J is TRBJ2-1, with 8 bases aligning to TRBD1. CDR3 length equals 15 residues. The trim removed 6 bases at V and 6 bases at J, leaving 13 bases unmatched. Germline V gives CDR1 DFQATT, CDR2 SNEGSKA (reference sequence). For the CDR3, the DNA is TGCAGTGCCACGCCTACGCAGGGGGCGGGCAATGAGCAGTTCTTC. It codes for CSATPTQGAGNEQFF.

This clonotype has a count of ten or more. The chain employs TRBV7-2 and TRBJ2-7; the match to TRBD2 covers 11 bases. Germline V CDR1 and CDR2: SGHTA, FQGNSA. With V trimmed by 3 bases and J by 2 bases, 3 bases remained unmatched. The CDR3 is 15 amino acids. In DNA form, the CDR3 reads TGTGCCAGCAGCTTTCCGGGACTAGCGGCCTACGAGCAGTACTTC. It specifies CASSFPGLAAYEQYF.

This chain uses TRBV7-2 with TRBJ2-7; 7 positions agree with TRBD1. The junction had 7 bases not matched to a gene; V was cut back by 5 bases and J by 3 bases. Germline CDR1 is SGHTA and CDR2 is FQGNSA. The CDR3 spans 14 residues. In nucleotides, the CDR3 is TGTGCCAGCAGCCGCCGACAGGGTCTCTACGAGCAGTACTTC. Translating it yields CASSRRQGLYEQYF.

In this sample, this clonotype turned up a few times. The CDR3 reads CASNSGGRENTGELFF. The CDR3 coding sequence is TGTGCCAGCAACTCGGGTGGCAGAGAGAACACCGGGGAGCTGTTTTTT. The gene calls are TRBV7-9 and TRBJ2-2; no firm D call. The CDR3 has 16 residues. Trimming took off 7 bases at V and 1 base at J, with 16 bases between the two ends. CDR1 and CDR2 (germline): SEHNR, FQNEAQ (reference sequence).